The text below deals with one TCR beta chain. These data originate in a study of CD8 T cells in Susac syndrome. Reverse transcription of roughly 0.45 to 1 ug RNA was performed with random hexamers. TCRdb re-called the immunoSEQ multiplex PCR reads through MiXCR, storing one row per CDR3 protein. The data contain 150,000 to 200,000 distinct CDR3 sequences, about 94% of them singletons. V lost 4 bases, J lost 8 bases, and 8 bases lay in between. Per the germline V gene, CDR1 is SGHVS and CDR2 is FQNEAQ. The CDR3 is made up of 11 amino acids. Source material: CD4+ T cells from PBMCs. This rearrangement joins TRBV7-8 to TRBJ1-1, with D hard to call. This receptor was obtained from a human donor with multiple sclerosis. The CDR3 here is CASSYGAEAFF. DNA of the CDR3: TGTGCCAGCAGCTATGGTGCCGAAGCTTTCTTT.